This TCR beta chain was profiled in a study of shared T cell receptors in the human thymus. This CDR3 contains 13 residues. Trimming cost V 6 bases and J 4 bases; bases outside gene matches: 6. Germline assignment: CDR1 MNHEY and CDR2 SMNVEV (reference sequence). Sequencing used immunoSEQ multiplex PCR; TCRdb keeps in-frame clones, though not all of them. This sample has approximately 490,000 clones, with 70% to 80% found just once. The data also belong to a second study, concerning human thymus T cells. As that study records: Corrective heart surgery yielded resections, and these provided the thymus tissue. Repertoires sampled from thymus and blood appeared biased in V and J gene usage. Related research has reported that thymic repertoires overlap highly among unrelated individuals.

The V gene is TRBV27, the J gene TRBJ2-7; 7 nucleotides match TRBD2. Source material: thymocytes. The receptor was derived from a boy less than two years old with a congenital heart defect. The CDR3, as DNA: TGTGCCAGCAGCCGGACTAGAGGGTACGAGCAGTACTTC. Its translation: CASSRTRGYEQYF.